This note documents a single T cell receptor beta chain sequence. The antigen is undetermined. The data derive from a study of T cell repertoires in cytomegalovirus infection. Overall study: CMV epitopes used comprised recently identified HLA-C-restricted ones and well-studied HLA-B-restricted ones. Both a matching HLA type and CMV infection were indicated by public TCR beta signatures. Broader study findings: HLA-C-restricted, CMV-specific TCR beta clonotypes were dominant ex vivo.

CDR3 length equals 14 residues. The V end lost 4 bases, the J end lost 0 bases, and 13 bases lay between the germline ends. The germline gives CDR1 SQVTM, CDR2 ANQGSEA. TCRdb fed the reads into MiXCR, producing one record per CDR3 protein. The sample consists of 680,000 or so distinct CDR3 sequences, around 30% of them appearing once. The receptor was isolated from a human donor in good health (CMV status not recorded). Some clones in this sample may be carry-over from other donors' samples. The rearrangement uses TRBV29-1 and TRBJ2-7; no reliable D call. The material was cultured PBMCs, obtained from culture after CMV antigen stimulation. CDR3 in amino acids: CSVAPGGSSYEQYF. The CDR3 DNA is TGCAGCGTTGCCCCCGGCGGCAGCTCCTACGAGCAGTACTTC.